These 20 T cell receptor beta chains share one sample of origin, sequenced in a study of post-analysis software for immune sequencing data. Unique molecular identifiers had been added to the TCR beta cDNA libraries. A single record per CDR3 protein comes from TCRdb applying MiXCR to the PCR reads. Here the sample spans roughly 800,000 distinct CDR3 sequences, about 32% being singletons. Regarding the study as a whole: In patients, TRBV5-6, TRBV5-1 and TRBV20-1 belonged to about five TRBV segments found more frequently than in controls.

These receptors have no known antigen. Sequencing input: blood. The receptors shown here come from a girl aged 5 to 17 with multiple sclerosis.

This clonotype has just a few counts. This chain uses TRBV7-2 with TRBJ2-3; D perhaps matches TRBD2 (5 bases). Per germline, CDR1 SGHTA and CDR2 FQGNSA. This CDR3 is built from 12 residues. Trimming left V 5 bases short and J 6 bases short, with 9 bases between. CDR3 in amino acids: CASSQQRDTQYF. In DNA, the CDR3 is TGTGCCAGCAGCCAACAGCGGGATACGCAGTATTTT.

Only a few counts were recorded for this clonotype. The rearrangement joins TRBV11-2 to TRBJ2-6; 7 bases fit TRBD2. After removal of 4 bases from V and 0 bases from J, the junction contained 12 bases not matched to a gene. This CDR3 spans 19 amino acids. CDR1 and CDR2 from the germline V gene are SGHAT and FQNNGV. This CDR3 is CASSSRRGGEDSGANVLTF. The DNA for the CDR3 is TGTGCCAGCAGCTCTCGTCGGGGAGGGGAGGACTCTGGGGCCAACGTCCTGACTTTC.

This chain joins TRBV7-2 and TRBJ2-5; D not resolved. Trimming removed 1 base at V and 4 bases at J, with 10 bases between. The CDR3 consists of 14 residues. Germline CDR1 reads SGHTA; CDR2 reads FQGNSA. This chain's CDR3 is CASSLEGIVETQYF. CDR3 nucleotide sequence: TGTGCCAGCAGCTTAGAAGGGATAGTAGAGACCCAGTACTTC. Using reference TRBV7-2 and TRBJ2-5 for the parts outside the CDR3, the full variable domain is GAGVSQSPSNKVTEKGKDVELRCDPISGHTALYWYRQSLGQGLEFLIYFQGNSAPDKSGLPSDRFSAERTGGSVSTLTIQRTQQEDSAVYLCASSLEGIVETQYFGPGTRLLVL.

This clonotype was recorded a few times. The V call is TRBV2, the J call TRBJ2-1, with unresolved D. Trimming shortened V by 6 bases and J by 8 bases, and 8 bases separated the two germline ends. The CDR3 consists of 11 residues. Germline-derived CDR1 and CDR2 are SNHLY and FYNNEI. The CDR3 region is CASSVVDEQFF. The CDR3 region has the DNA TGTGCCAGCAGCGTCGTGGATGAGCAGTTCTTC.

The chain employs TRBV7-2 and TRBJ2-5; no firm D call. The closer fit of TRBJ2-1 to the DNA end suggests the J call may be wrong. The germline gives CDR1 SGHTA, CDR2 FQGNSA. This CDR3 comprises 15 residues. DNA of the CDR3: TGTGCCAGCAGCTTTCGCGGCCCCCTCCAAGAGACCCAGTTCTTC. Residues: CASSFRGPLQETQFF.

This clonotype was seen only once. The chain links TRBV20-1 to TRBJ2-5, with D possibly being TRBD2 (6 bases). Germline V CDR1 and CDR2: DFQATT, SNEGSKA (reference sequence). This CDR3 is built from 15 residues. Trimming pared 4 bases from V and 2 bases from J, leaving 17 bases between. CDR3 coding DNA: TGCAGTGCTATTACTTTCGCGGGATCTCAAGAGACCCAGTACTTC. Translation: CSAITFAGSQETQYF.

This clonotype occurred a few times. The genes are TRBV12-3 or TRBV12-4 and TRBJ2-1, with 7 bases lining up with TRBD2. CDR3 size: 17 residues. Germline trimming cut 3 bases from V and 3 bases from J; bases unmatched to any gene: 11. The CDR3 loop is CASSFYRPGGGYNEQFF. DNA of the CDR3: TGTGCCAGCAGTTTTTACCGCCCGGGAGGTGGCTACAATGAGCAGTTCTTC.

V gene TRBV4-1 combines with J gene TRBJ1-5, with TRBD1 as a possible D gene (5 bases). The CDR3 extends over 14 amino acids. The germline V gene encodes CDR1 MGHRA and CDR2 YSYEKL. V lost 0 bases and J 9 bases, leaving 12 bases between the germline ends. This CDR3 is CASSQDVRVGPQHF. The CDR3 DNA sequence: TGCGCCAGCAGCCAAGACGTCAGGGTCGGGCCCCAGCATTTT.

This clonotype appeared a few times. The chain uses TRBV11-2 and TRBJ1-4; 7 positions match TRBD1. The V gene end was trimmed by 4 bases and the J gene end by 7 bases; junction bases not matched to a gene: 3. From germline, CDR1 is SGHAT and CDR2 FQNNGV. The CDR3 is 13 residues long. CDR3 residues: CASSSGDSEKLFF. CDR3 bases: TGTGCCAGCAGCTCAGGGGACAGTGAAAAACTGTTTTTT.

The CDR3 region is CAITQGDGYTF. As DNA, the CDR3 is TGTGCCATCACCCAGGGCGACGGCTACACCTTC. The J gene is TRBJ1-2, the V gene TRBV10-3; D is perhaps TRBD1 (5 bases). V was shortened by 7 bases and J by 8 bases, with 11 bases between the two germline ends. The germline V gene encodes CDR1 ENHRY and CDR2 SYGVKD. The CDR3 sequence is 11 residues long.

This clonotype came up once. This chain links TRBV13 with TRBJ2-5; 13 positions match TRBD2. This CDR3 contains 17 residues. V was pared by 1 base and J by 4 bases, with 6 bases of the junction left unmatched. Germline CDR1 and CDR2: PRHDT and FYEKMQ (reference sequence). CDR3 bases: TGTGCCAGCAGCTTAGTACTAGCGGGAGGGCCCGGAGAGACCCAGTACTTC. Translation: CASSLVLAGGPGETQYF.

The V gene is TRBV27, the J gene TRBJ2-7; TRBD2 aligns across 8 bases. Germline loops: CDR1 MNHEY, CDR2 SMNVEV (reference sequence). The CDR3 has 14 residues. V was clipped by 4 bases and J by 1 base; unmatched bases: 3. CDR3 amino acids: CASSSVAGSYEQYF. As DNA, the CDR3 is TGTGCCAGCAGTTCAGTAGCGGGATCCTACGAGCAGTACTTC.

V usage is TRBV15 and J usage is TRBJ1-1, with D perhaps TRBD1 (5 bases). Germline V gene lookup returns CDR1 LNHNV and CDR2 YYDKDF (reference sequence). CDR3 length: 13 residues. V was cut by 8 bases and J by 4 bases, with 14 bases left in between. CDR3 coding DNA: TGTGCCACCCAGTGGAGGGGAACCACTGAAGCTTTCTTT. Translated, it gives CATQWRGTTEAFF.

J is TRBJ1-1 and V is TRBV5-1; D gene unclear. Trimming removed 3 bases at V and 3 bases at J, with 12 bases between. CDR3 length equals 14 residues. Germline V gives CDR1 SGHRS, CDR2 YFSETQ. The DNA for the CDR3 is TGCGCCAGCAGCTCCCTAAGCATCGACACTGAAGCTTTCTTT. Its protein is CASSSLSIDTEAFF.

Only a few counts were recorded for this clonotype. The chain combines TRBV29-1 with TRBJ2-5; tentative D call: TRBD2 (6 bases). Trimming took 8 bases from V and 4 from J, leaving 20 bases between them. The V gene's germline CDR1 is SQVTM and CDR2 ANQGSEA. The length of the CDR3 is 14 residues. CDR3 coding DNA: TGCAGCATAACCGGGTCTAAAGCGGGAGAGACCCAGTACTTC. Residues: CSITGSKAGETQYF. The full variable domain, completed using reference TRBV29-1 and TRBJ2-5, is SAVISQKPSRDICQRGTSLTIQCQVDSQVTMMFWYRQQPGQSLTLIATANQGSEATYESGFVIDKFPISRPNLTFSTLTVSNMSPEDSSIYLCSITGSKAGETQYFGPGTRLLVL.

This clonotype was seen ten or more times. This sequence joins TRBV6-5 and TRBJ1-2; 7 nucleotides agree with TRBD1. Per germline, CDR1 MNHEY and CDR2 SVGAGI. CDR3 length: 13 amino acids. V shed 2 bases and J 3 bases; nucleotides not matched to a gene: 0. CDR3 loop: CASSYTGDYGYTF. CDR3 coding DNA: TGTGCCAGCAGTTACACAGGGGACTATGGCTACACCTTC.

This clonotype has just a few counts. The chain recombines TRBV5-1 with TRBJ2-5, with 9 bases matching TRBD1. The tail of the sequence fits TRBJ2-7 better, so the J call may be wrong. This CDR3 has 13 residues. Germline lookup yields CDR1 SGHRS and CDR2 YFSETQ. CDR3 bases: TGCGCCAGCAGCTTCGGGACAGGGAACGAGCAGTACTTC. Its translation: CASSFGTGNEQYF.

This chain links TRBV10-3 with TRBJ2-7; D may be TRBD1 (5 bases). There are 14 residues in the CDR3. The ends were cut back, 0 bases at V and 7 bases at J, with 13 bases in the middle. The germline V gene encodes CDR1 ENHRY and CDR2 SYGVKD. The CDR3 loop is CAISESGHLGEQYF. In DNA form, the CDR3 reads TGTGCCATCAGTGAGTCCGGACACCTAGGAGAGCAGTACTTC.

The DNA of the CDR3 is TGTGCCAGCAGCCCTTCCCCGACCGGGGGAACCAATGAGCAGTTCTTC. This gives the protein CASSPSPTGGTNEQFF. The gene calls are TRBV12-3 or TRBV12-4 and TRBJ2-1; D may be TRBD2 (6 bases). Trimming shortened V by 6 bases and J by 6 bases, and 21 bases separated the two germline ends. This CDR3 has 16 residues.

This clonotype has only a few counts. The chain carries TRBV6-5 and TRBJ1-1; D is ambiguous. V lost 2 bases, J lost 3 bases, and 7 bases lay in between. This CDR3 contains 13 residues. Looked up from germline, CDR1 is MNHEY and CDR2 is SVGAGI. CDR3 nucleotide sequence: TGTGCCAGCAGTTACGACGGGCACACTGAAGCTTTCTTT. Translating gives CASSYDGHTEAFF.